Included here is one TCR beta chain sequence, with context. The sample is drawn from a study of shared clonotypes between healthy human individuals. Sequencing used immunoSEQ multiplex PCR; TCRdb keeps in-frame clones, though not all of them. This table holds hundreds of thousands of clones, roughly 72% found once. Trimming took off 3 bases at V and 1 base at J, with 9 bases between the two ends. The germline V gene has CDR1 LNHNV and CDR2 YYDKDF (reference sequence). This CDR3 contains 15 residues. This chain links TRBV15 with TRBJ2-2, with a possible D match to TRBD2 (6 bases). This clonotype was sampled from a woman younger than 45 in good health. The sequenced sample was memory CD4+ T cells sorted from blood. Specified subset: CD45RA-negative fraction. The CDR3 is CATSRLGGNTGELFF. Here the CDR3 DNA reads TGTGCCACCAGCAGGCTCGGGGGGAACACCGGGGAGCTGTTTTTT.